Listed below are T cell receptor beta chains from one sample, sequenced in a study of T cell changes during pregnancy in multiple sclerosis. The assay was immunoSEQ multiplex PCR, and TCRdb's table has in-frame clones only and misses some. The data hold about 57,000 clones, with approximately 92% observed a single time. Here the sequenced sample was CD4+ T cells from peripheral blood mononuclear cells, taken in the third trimester of pregnancy. All receptors derive from a female donor with multiple sclerosis, enrolled in a pregnancy study. Each CDR3 is given with its conserved first and last residue. D genes are given only for firm matches. The size field is filled for only some rows; it gives once, few, many or a size class.

CDR3 protein: CAWSLAGGGTQYF; CDR3 DNA: TGTGCCTGGAGTCTAGCGGGGGGCGGTACGCAGTATTTT; clone size: -; J gene: TRBJ2-3; D gene: TRBD2; V gene: TRBV30; CDR3 length: 13
CDR3 protein: CASREQDPYGYTF; CDR3 DNA: TGCGCCAGCAGAGAACAGGACCCCTATGGCTACACCTTC; clone size: -; J gene: TRBJ1-2; D gene: -; V gene: TRBV5-1; CDR3 length: 13
CDR3 protein: CASSLVASGANEQFF; CDR3 DNA: TGTGCCAGCAGCTTAGTTGCTAGCGGGGCCAATGAGCAGTTCTTC; clone size: -; J gene: TRBJ2-1; D gene: TRBD2; V gene: TRBV7-2; CDR3 length: 15
CDR3 protein: CASSIAPGIYGYTF; CDR3 DNA: TGTGCCAGTAGTATAGCCCCAGGGATCTATGGCTACACCTTC; clone size: -; J gene: TRBJ1-2; D gene: -; V gene: TRBV19; CDR3 length: 14
CDR3 protein: CASSADRGRTEAFF; CDR3 DNA: TGTGCCAGCAGTGCAGACAGGGGGCGCACTGAAGCTTTCTTT; clone size: -; J gene: TRBJ1-1; D gene: TRBD1; V gene: TRBV6-5; CDR3 length: 14
CDR3 protein: CASSLGRGGKVVYGYTF; CDR3 DNA: TGTGCCAGCAGCTTAGGGAGGGGAGGGAAAGTCGTCTATGGCTACACCTTC; clone size: -; J gene: TRBJ1-2; D gene: -; V gene: TRBV5-6; CDR3 length: 17
CDR3 protein: CASSDGGNTEAFF; CDR3 DNA: TGTGCCAGCAGTGACGGAGGGAACACTGAAGCTTTCTTT; clone size: -; J gene: TRBJ1-1; D gene: -; V gene: TRBV2; CDR3 length: 13
CDR3 protein: CASSGNTDTQYF; CDR3 DNA: TGTGCCAGCAGTGGTAACACAGATACGCAGTATTTT; clone size: -; J gene: TRBJ2-3; D gene: -; V gene: TRBV2; CDR3 length: 12
CDR3 protein: CASSLYSSGLVGGQETQYF; CDR3 DNA: TGTGCCAGCAGTCTATATTCTAGCGGACTAGTTGGGGGACAAGAGACCCAGTACTTC; clone size: -; J gene: TRBJ2-5; D gene: TRBD2; V gene: TRBV27; CDR3 length: 19
CDR3 protein: CASSQDGGDGARPFF; CDR3 DNA: TGCGCCAGCAGCCAAGATGGGGGGGACGGAGCGAGACCCTTTTTT; clone size: -; J gene: TRBJ1-4; D gene: -; V gene: TRBV4-1; CDR3 length: 15
CDR3 protein: CAISVGTGAYEQYF; CDR3 DNA: TGTGCCATCAGTGTCGGGACAGGGGCCTACGAGCAGTACTTC; clone size: -; J gene: TRBJ2-7; D gene: TRBD1; V gene: TRBV10-3; CDR3 length: 14
CDR3 protein: CASSEGRGKRRAEAFF; CDR3 DNA: TGTGCCAGCAGTGAAGGGCGCGGGAAAAGAAGGGCTGAAGCTTTCTTT; clone size: -; J gene: TRBJ1-1; D gene: -; V gene: TRBV6-1; CDR3 length: 16
CDR3 protein: CASFGGTGGDYEQYF; CDR3 DNA: TGTGCCAGCTTTGGAGGGACAGGGGGAGACTACGAGCAGTACTTC; clone size: -; J gene: TRBJ2-7; D gene: TRBD1; V gene: TRBV27; CDR3 length: 15
CDR3 protein: CARSLVGGLAGGTDTQYF; CDR3 DNA: TGTGCCAGAAGCTTAGTGGGGGGACTAGCGGGGGGCACAGATACGCAGTATTTT; clone size: -; J gene: TRBJ2-3; D gene: TRBD2; V gene: TRBV5-3; CDR3 length: 18
CDR3 protein: CASSLGGAVNEQFF; CDR3 DNA: TGTGCCAGCAGCCTAGGGGGGGCCGTCAATGAGCAGTTCTTC; clone size: -; J gene: TRBJ2-1; D gene: -; V gene: TRBV4-2; CDR3 length: 14
CDR3 protein: CATSLLQGNQPQHF; CDR3 DNA: TGTGCCACCAGCCTTTTACAGGGAAATCAGCCCCAGCATTTT; clone size: -; J gene: TRBJ1-5; D gene: -; V gene: TRBV15; CDR3 length: 14
CDR3 protein: CASTKGLGAQPQHF; CDR3 DNA: TGTGCCAGCACTAAGGGACTGGGAGCCCAGCCCCAGCATTTT; clone size: -; J gene: TRBJ1-5; D gene: -; V gene: TRBV6-5; CDR3 length: 14
CDR3 protein: CASSEEARGNIQYF; CDR3 DNA: TGTGCCAGCAGTGAGGAAGCCAGGGGGAACATTCAGTACTTC; clone size: -; J gene: TRBJ2-4; D gene: TRBD1; V gene: TRBV25-1; CDR3 length: 14
CDR3 protein: CASSLVGAQPGTIYF; CDR3 DNA: TGTGCCAGCAGCTTGGTGGGGGCCCAACCAGGCACCATATATTTT; clone size: -; J gene: TRBJ1-3; D gene: -; V gene: TRBV5-5; CDR3 length: 15
CDR3 protein: CASSPLVTQGRLDGYTF; CDR3 DNA: TGTGCCAGCTCACCACTTGTTACACAGGGCCGATTGGATGGCTACACCTTC; clone size: -; J gene: TRBJ1-2; D gene: -; V gene: TRBV18; CDR3 length: 17
CDR3 protein: CASSQLDRGGSPLHF; CDR3 DNA: TGTGCCAGCTCCCAGCTCGACAGGGGAGGGTCACCCCTCCACTTT; clone size: -; J gene: TRBJ1-6; D gene: TRBD1; V gene: TRBV18; CDR3 length: 15
CDR3 protein: CASRMSEGVYEQYF; CDR3 DNA: TGTGCCAGCAGGATGAGCGAGGGGGTGTACGAGCAGTACTTC; clone size: -; J gene: TRBJ2-7; D gene: -; V gene: TRBV6-1; CDR3 length: 14
CDR3 protein: CASSALGQPQETQYF; CDR3 DNA: TGTGCCAGCAGCGCGTTGGGGCAGCCCCAAGAGACCCAGTACTTC; clone size: -; J gene: TRBJ2-5; D gene: -; V gene: TRBV7-2; CDR3 length: 15
CDR3 protein: CASSFGGGGSYEQYF; CDR3 DNA: TGTGCCAGCAGCTTCGGCGGGGGAGGCTCCTACGAGCAGTACTTC; clone size: -; J gene: TRBJ2-7; D gene: TRBD2; V gene: TRBV7-2; CDR3 length: 15
CDR3 protein: CASTSCGSGEIMGNEQFF; CDR3 DNA: TGCGCCAGCACCTCCTGCGGTTCGGGGGAGATAATGGGGAATGAGCAGTTCTTC; clone size: -; J gene: TRBJ2-1; D gene: -; V gene: TRBV23-1; CDR3 length: 18
CDR3 protein: CASSRDRGPGNTIYF; CDR3 DNA: TGTGCCAGCAGCAGGGACAGGGGGCCTGGAAACACCATATATTTT; clone size: -; J gene: TRBJ1-3; D gene: TRBD1; V gene: TRBV7-2; CDR3 length: 15
CDR3 protein: CASSQAPPGNSGNTIYF; CDR3 DNA: TGCGCCAGCAGCCAAGCCCCACCAGGAAATTCTGGAAACACCATATATTTT; clone size: -; J gene: TRBJ1-3; D gene: -; V gene: TRBV4-1; CDR3 length: 17
CDR3 protein: CASSPYIMKQGLEEKLFF; CDR3 DNA: TGTGCCAGCTCACCCTATATTATGAAACAGGGGCTGGAAGAAAAACTGTTTTTT; clone size: -; J gene: TRBJ1-4; D gene: TRBD1; V gene: TRBV18; CDR3 length: 18
CDR3 protein: CASSQDGTGNEKLFF; CDR3 DNA: TGTGCCAGCAGCCAGGACGGGACAGGGAATGAAAAACTGTTTTTT; clone size: once; J gene: TRBJ1-4; D gene: TRBD1; V gene: TRBV11-2; CDR3 length: 15
CDR3 protein: CSVEVDARLNEKLFF; CDR3 DNA: TGCAGCGTTGAAGTCGACGCCAGACTTAATGAAAAACTGTTTTTT; clone size: -; J gene: TRBJ1-4; D gene: -; V gene: TRBV29-1; CDR3 length: 15
CDR3 protein: CASSIGRGGRSYNEQFF; CDR3 DNA: TGTGCCAGTAGTATAGGACGGGGGGGCCGCTCCTACAATGAGCAGTTCTTC; clone size: once; J gene: TRBJ2-1; D gene: TRBD2; V gene: TRBV19; CDR3 length: 17
CDR3 protein: CASSSSDTPKNIQYF; CDR3 DNA: TGTGCCAGCAGCTCCTCGGACACGCCCAAAAACATTCAGTACTTC; clone size: -; J gene: TRBJ2-4; D gene: -; V gene: TRBV7-9; CDR3 length: 15
CDR3 protein: CASSTGQGNIQYF; CDR3 DNA: TGTGCCAGCAGTACCGGACAGGGGAACATTCAGTACTTC; clone size: -; J gene: TRBJ2-4; D gene: TRBD1; V gene: TRBV9; CDR3 length: 13
CDR3 protein: CASSYGGRGNTEAFF; CDR3 DNA: TGTGCCAGCAGTTACGGTGGGAGGGGGAACACTGAAGCTTTCTTT; clone size: -; J gene: TRBJ1-1; D gene: -; V gene: TRBV6-6; CDR3 length: 15
CDR3 protein: CASSLQQETQYF; CDR3 DNA: TGTGCCAGCAGCTTGCAGCAAGAGACCCAGTACTTC; clone size: -; J gene: TRBJ2-5; D gene: -; V gene: TRBV5-4; CDR3 length: 12
CDR3 protein: CASSSGGSGANVLTF; CDR3 DNA: TGTGCCAGCAGCTCGGGAGGTTCAGGGGCCAACGTCCTGACTTTC; clone size: -; J gene: TRBJ2-6; D gene: TRBD2; V gene: TRBV7-2; CDR3 length: 15
CDR3 protein: CASSLQDTDTQYF; CDR3 DNA: TGCGCCAGCAGCTTACAGGACACAGATACGCAGTATTTT; clone size: -; J gene: TRBJ2-3; D gene: -; V gene: TRBV5-1; CDR3 length: 13
CDR3 protein: CASSGTTGQETQYF; CDR3 DNA: TGTGCCAGCAGCGGCACTACAGGGCAAGAGACCCAGTACTTC; clone size: -; J gene: TRBJ2-5; D gene: -; V gene: TRBV5-4; CDR3 length: 14
CDR3 protein: CASSQDRGTEAFF; CDR3 DNA: TGCGCCAGCAGCCAAGACAGGGGAACTGAAGCTTTCTTT; clone size: -; J gene: TRBJ1-1; D gene: -; V gene: TRBV4-3; CDR3 length: 13
CDR3 protein: CASSLVLAGDYNEQFF; CDR3 DNA: TGTGCCAGCAGCCTTGTTTTAGCGGGTGATTACAATGAGCAGTTCTTC; clone size: once; J gene: TRBJ2-1; D gene: TRBD2; V gene: TRBV6-4; CDR3 length: 16
CDR3 protein: CASRAREPDYGYTF; CDR3 DNA: TGTGCCAGCAGGGCCCGGGAACCTGACTATGGCTACACCTTC; clone size: once; J gene: TRBJ1-2; D gene: -; V gene: TRBV6-1; CDR3 length: 14
CDR3 protein: CAWRDTRNTEAFF; CDR3 DNA: TGTGCCTGGAGAGACACCCGGAACACTGAAGCTTTCTTT; clone size: few; J gene: TRBJ1-1; D gene: -; V gene: TRBV30; CDR3 length: 13
CDR3 protein: CASSLTSAGGTGNTEAFF; CDR3 DNA: TGTGCCAGCAGCTTAACGTCTGCAGGAGGGACGGGGAACACTGAAGCTTTCTTT; clone size: -; J gene: TRBJ1-1; D gene: -; V gene: TRBV7-3; CDR3 length: 18
CDR3 protein: CASSRDRADTGELFF; CDR3 DNA: TGTGCCAGCAGCCGCGACAGGGCCGACACCGGGGAGCTGTTTTTT; clone size: -; J gene: TRBJ2-2; D gene: TRBD1; V gene: TRBV7-3; CDR3 length: 15
CDR3 protein: CASSRGTASYEQYF; CDR3 DNA: TGTGCCAGCAGCCGCGGGACAGCATCCTACGAGCAGTACTTC; clone size: -; J gene: TRBJ2-7; D gene: -; V gene: TRBV2; CDR3 length: 14
CDR3 protein: CASNQVQGLRQPQHF; CDR3 DNA: TGTGCCAGTAACCAAGTGCAGGGATTGAGGCAGCCCCAGCATTTT; clone size: once; J gene: TRBJ1-5; D gene: -; V gene: TRBV19; CDR3 length: 15
CDR3 protein: CASSQTPGTGSYTF; CDR3 DNA: TGCGCCAGCAGCCAAACCCCCGGGACAGGGTCCTACACCTTC; clone size: -; J gene: TRBJ1-2; D gene: TRBD1; V gene: TRBV4-1; CDR3 length: 14
CDR3 protein: CASIRRRLNYGYTF; CDR3 DNA: TGCGCCAGCATCCGACGCAGACTTAACTATGGCTACACCTTC; clone size: -; J gene: TRBJ1-2; D gene: -; V gene: TRBV23-1; CDR3 length: 14
CDR3 protein: CASSYGTGKYYGYTF; CDR3 DNA: TGTGCCAGCAGTTACGGGACAGGGAAGTACTATGGCTACACCTTC; clone size: -; J gene: TRBJ1-2; D gene: TRBD1; V gene: TRBV6-5; CDR3 length: 15
CDR3 protein: CAWAPRGKETQYF; CDR3 DNA: TGTGCCTGGGCCCCGAGGGGGAAAGAGACCCAGTACTTC; clone size: once; J gene: TRBJ2-5; D gene: -; V gene: TRBV30; CDR3 length: 13
CDR3 protein: CASVRGTGRPAYGYTF; CDR3 DNA: TGTGCCAGCGTTAGAGGTACAGGACGCCCGGCCTATGGCTACACCTTC; clone size: -; J gene: TRBJ1-2; D gene: -; V gene: TRBV2; CDR3 length: 16